The rows below give T cell receptor beta chains drawn from one sample of a study of blood T cell repertoires in COVID-19. Profiled with immunoSEQ multiplex PCR; TCRdb holds only in-frame clones, not every one. This sample yields 310,000 or so clones, of which roughly 90% are seen a single time; roughly 2.2% belongs to the top ten. Sequencing was performed on peripheral blood. The receptors shown here come from a woman aged 45 to 65 who had recovered from COVID-19. The CDR3 runs from the conserved cysteine through the conserved F or W. A D gene is named only where the DNA matches it firmly. The size entry is marked missing in some rows and otherwise reads once, few, many or a size class.

TRBV28,.,TRBJ1-5,.,TGTGCCAGCAGTCCCTATCTCGGAGGGCCCCAGCATTTT,CASSPYLGGPQHF
TRBV3-1/TRBV3-2,TRBD2,TRBJ2-7,.,TGTGCCAGCAGCCAAGTAATAGCGGGGGCCTACGAGCAGTACTTC,CASSQVIAGAYEQYF
TRBV5-4,TRBD1,TRBJ1-2,.,TGTGCCAGCAGCTTGGCCGGGGTAGGGGGCATGTTCTATGGCTACACCTTC,CASSLAGVGGMFYGYTF
TRBV5-4,.,TRBJ2-3,.,TGTGCCAGCAGCTTGGTGGTAGCGGTGGAAGATACGCAGTATTTT,CASSLVVAVEDTQYF
TRBV7-3,TRBD1,TRBJ1-2,.,TGTGCCAGCAGCTTAGGGACAGACTATGGCTACACCTTC,CASSLGTDYGYTF
TRBV4-3,TRBD2,TRBJ2-5,.,TGCGCCAGCAGCCAAGATCGTCGCCCCCAGGAGCGGGGGGAGGGGGAGACCCAGTACTTC,CASSQDRRPQERGEGETQYF
TRBV28,TRBD1,TRBJ1-5,.,TGTGCCAGCAGTTTAGGGCGACAGGGGGAGAATCAGCCCCAGCATTTT,CASSLGRQGENQPQHF
TRBV4-3,TRBD1,TRBJ1-2,.,TGCGCCAGCAGCCAAGAGGACAGGGGTGATTATGGCTACACCTTC,CASSQEDRGDYGYTF
TRBV29-1,.,TRBJ2-3,.,TGCAGCGTCGAGGACAGTGCAGATACGCAGTATTTT,CSVEDSADTQYF
TRBV28,.,TRBJ1-2,.,TGTGCCATCTACACGGGTTATTTCTATGGCTACACCTTC,CAIYTGYFYGYTF
TRBV7-2,.,TRBJ2-1,.,TGTGCCAGCAGCTTAGCCCTACTAGGTGAGCAGTTCTTC,CASSLALLGEQFF
TRBV13,.,TRBJ2-7,.,TGTGCCAGCAGCCGTGGGAGGAACTACGAGCAGTACTTC,CASSRGRNYEQYF
TRBV28,.,TRBJ1-1,.,TGTGCCAGCAGTTTACTGGGCAGCGGTAGCACTGAAGCTTTCTTT,CASSLLGSGSTEAFF
TRBV19,.,TRBJ2-1,.,TGTGCCAGTAGTATAGATAAGTTGAGGGGGAGCTCCTACAATGAGCAGTTCTTC,CASSIDKLRGSSYNEQFF
TRBV5-1,TRBD1,TRBJ1-1,.,TGCGCCAGCAGCTTCGTCAGGGGGAGAGATCTGAACACTGAAGCTTTCTTT,CASSFVRGRDLNTEAFF
TRBV27,.,TRBJ1-6,.,TGTGCCAGCAGTTTCGGGGGTAGTATTTCACCCCTCCACTTT,CASSFGGSISPLHF
TRBV4-1,.,TRBJ2-7,.,TGCGCCAGCAGCCAAGGAGTTTCTGCTTCCTACGAGCAGTACTTC,CASSQGVSASYEQYF
TRBV5-1,.,TRBJ2-5,.,TGCGCCAGCAGCTTGGTCGAGCAAGAGACCCAGTACTTC,CASSLVEQETQYF
TRBV7-3,TRBD2,TRBJ2-1,.,TGTGCCAGCAGCTCTCTAGCGGGAGGTGGGAATGAGCAGTTCTTC,CASSSLAGGGNEQFF
TRBV5-1,TRBD2,TRBJ2-4,.,TGCGCCAGCAGTCATAGCGGGGCTGGGGAAAACATTCAGTACTTC,CASSHSGAGENIQYF
TRBV7-9,TRBD2,TRBJ2-1,.,TGTGCCAGCGACCGTCTAGCGGCCCGCTACAATGAGCAGTTCTTC,CASDRLAARYNEQFF
TRBV7-6,.,TRBJ1-5,.,TGTGCCAGCAGCTTAGCAGCTTCTAGCAATCAGCCCCAGCATTTT,CASSLAASSNQPQHF
TRBV18,.,TRBJ2-7,once,TGTGCCAGCTCATCACGAGGACAGATACGCTACGAGCAGTACTTC,CASSSRGQIRYEQYF
TRBV19,.,TRBJ2-1,.,TGTGCCAGTATGAGGCAGGGTTGGCCCGATGAGCAGTTCTTC,CASMRQGWPDEQFF
TRBV11-3,.,TRBJ2-5,.,TGTGCCAGCAGCCCCCGGCGGGGAGACGGGCGAGAGACCCAGTACTTC,CASSPRRGDGRETQYF
TRBV19,TRBD2,TRBJ2-1,.,TGTGCCAGTAGTAGGACTAGCGGGAGGGGGGGATACAATGAGCAGTTCTTC,CASSRTSGRGGYNEQFF
TRBV6-5,TRBD1,TRBJ1-1,few,TGTGCCAGCAGTCCGACAGGGGGAAGCACTGAAGCTTTCTTT,CASSPTGGSTEAFF
TRBV5-6,.,TRBJ1-1,.,TGTGCCAGCAGCTTGGCGGAGGGCTATTCTTCCATGAACACTGAAGCTTTCTTT,CASSLAEGYSSMNTEAFF
TRBV19,.,TRBJ1-3,.,TGTGCCAGTAGTCATGGCAGGTCTGGAAACACCATATATTTT,CASSHGRSGNTIYF
TRBV9,.,TRBJ1-1,.,TGTGCCAGCAGCGTAGTAGCCGGGGGAGGGAACACTGAAGCTTTCTTT,CASSVVAGGGNTEAFF
TRBV5-1,TRBD1,TRBJ2-7,.,TGCGCCAGCAGGCTCGCCCCAACAGGGGTCCACGAGCAGTACTTC,CASRLAPTGVHEQYF
TRBV9,.,TRBJ1-2,.,TGTGCCACGGCACGGGGGGCGGGCTATGGCTACACCTTC,CATARGAGYGYTF
TRBV4-2,.,TRBJ2-1,.,TGTGCCAGCAGCCAAGATACGGGCGGGACTTTCTACAATGAGCAGTTCTTC,CASSQDTGGTFYNEQFF
TRBV27,.,TRBJ2-7,.,TGTGCCAGCAGTTCCCGGAGGGGTCCTTACGAGCAGTACTTC,CASSSRRGPYEQYF
TRBV19,TRBD2,TRBJ2-5,.,TGTGCCAGTAGTATTAGTAGCGGGACCGTGGAGACCCAGTACTTC,CASSISSGTVETQYF
TRBV7-8,TRBD1,TRBJ1-4,.,TGTGCCAGCAGCTTACGGACAGGTAGAGGGCCGCGCGAAAAACTGTTTTTT,CASSLRTGRGPREKLFF
TRBV19,TRBD1,TRBJ1-2,.,TGTGCCAGTAGTGTGCAGGGGGCGGGCTATGGCTACACCTTC,CASSVQGAGYGYTF
TRBV6-6,TRBD1,TRBJ2-1,.,TGTGCCACCATACCCCTGGGGACAGGGTACAATGAGCAGTTCTTC,CATIPLGTGYNEQFF
TRBV7-3,.,TRBJ1-1,.,TGTGCCAGCAGCTCCGACTCCGGCACTGAAGCTTTCTTT,CASSSDSGTEAFF
TRBV5-4,.,TRBJ2-1,.,TGTGCCAGCAGCTTGTTCGCGGGCCACAATGAGCAGTTCTTC,CASSLFAGHNEQFF
TRBV7-2,.,TRBJ1-6,.,TGTGCCAGCTCGACCGGCCTCGGGAGTTCACCCCTCCACTTT,CASSTGLGSSPLHF
TRBV2,.,TRBJ1-1,.,TGTGCCAGCACCAAGAGGGTAGCTAACACTGAAGCTTTCTTT,CASTKRVANTEAFF
TRBV5-1,TRBD1,TRBJ2-1,.,TGCGCCAGCAGCTCGGGACAGTTTTTGAATGAGCAGTTCTTC,CASSSGQFLNEQFF
TRBV7-2,TRBD1,TRBJ1-5,.,TGTGCCAGCAGGGGACAGGTCGATCAGCCCCAGCATTTT,CASRGQVDQPQHF
TRBV15,.,TRBJ1-5,.,TGTGCCACCAGCAGACGGGGTAGCAATCAGCCCCAGCATTTT,CATSRRGSNQPQHF
TRBV7-9,.,TRBJ1-2,.,TGTGCCAGCAGCGCAACCCCTCGGGCCGGCGGGGGCTACACCTTC,CASSATPRAGGGYTF
TRBV2,.,TRBJ1-1,.,TGTGCCAGCAGTGAAGGAAGGGGGAACAGCGGCACTGAAGCTTTCTTT,CASSEGRGNSGTEAFF
TRBV7-8,TRBD2,TRBJ2-7,.,TGTGCCAGCAGGGGGACTAGCGGGAGCTACGAGCAGTACTTC,CASRGTSGSYEQYF
TRBV12-5,TRBD1,TRBJ2-7,.,TGTGCTAGTGGCCCGGGGACAGGGGGGATCTACGAGCAGTACTTC,CASGPGTGGIYEQYF
TRBV4-3,.,TRBJ2-3,.,TGCGCCAGCAGCCGGAGGGGTGGGCAAGATACGCAGTATTTT,CASSRRGGQDTQYF
TRBV2,TRBD1,TRBJ1-2,.,TGTGCCAGCAGTGCCCGACAGGGTGGGAACTATGGCTACACCTTC,CASSARQGGNYGYTF
TRBV9,TRBD2,TRBJ2-3,.,TGTGCCAGCAGCGTAGAAGCGGGAGTCCTTAATACGCAGTATTTT,CASSVEAGVLNTQYF
TRBV2,.,TRBJ2-1,.,TGTGCCAGCACGGAGCGGAGTGGTGAGCAGTTCTTC,CASTERSGEQFF